This T cell receptor beta chain was found in a study of T cell responses to AZD1222 COVID-19 vaccine. The germline CDR1 and CDR2 sequences are SGHDT and YYEEEE. This CDR3 contains 12 residues. V was shortened by 3 bases and J by 0 bases, with 3 bases between the two germline ends. The data were produced by immunoSEQ multiplex PCR, yet TCRdb's version contains in-frame clones alone and is incomplete. The top ten clones hold 1.7% of a sample with approximately 210,000 clones, around 94% of them seen once. This chain joins TRBV5-6 and TRBJ1-1; no firm D call. The sequenced sample was peripheral blood, obtained 28 days after the second dose of the MenACWY control vaccine. The sequence was obtained from an adult who received the MenACWY meningococcal vaccine as a control. The DNA for the CDR3 is TGTGCCAGCAGCTCAATGAACACTGAAGCTTTCTTT. It encodes CASSSMNTEAFF.